This entry lists 4 T cell receptor beta chains sequenced from one sample in a study of memory CD4+ T cells and cytomegalovirus serostatus. Some clones are missing from TCRdb's copy, which holds only in-frame ones; the method was immunoSEQ multiplex PCR. Of approximately 41,000 clones listed, roughly four fifths were seen once; the top ten hold nearly 6.5%. The sort gate was single viable CD3+CD4+CD8-CD45RO+ cells for memory CD4+ T cells. Sequences were obtained from memory CD4+ T cells from blood. Receptors originate from an adult in good health and CMV-seronegative.

The chain links TRBV5-1 to TRBJ1-1; 9 bases align to TRBD1. The V gene end was trimmed by 3 bases and the J gene end by 0 bases; junction bases not matched to a gene: 12. The CDR3 extends over 18 amino acids. Germline V gives CDR1 SGHRS, CDR2 YFSETQ. The DNA for the CDR3 is TGCGCCAGCAGCTGGACGGGACAGGGTAGAGGCATGAACACTGAAGCTTTCTTT. It specifies CASSWTGQGRGMNTEAFF.

Points on this clone: Since a much larger clone is just one base distant, this may be a read error. This chain joins TRBV25-1 and TRBJ1-2; 7 bases match TRBD1. Germline V gene data show CDR1 as MGHDK and CDR2 as SYGVNS. V shed 6 bases and J 1 base; nucleotides not matched to a gene: 2. This CDR3 region has 13 residues. CDR3 sequence (DNA): TGTGCCAGCAGCCAGGGGGGTAACTATGGCTACACCTTC. Protein sequence: CASSQGGNYGYTF.

This rearrangement joins TRBV7-2 to TRBJ2-6; D uncertain. The CDR3 sequence is 15 residues long. V was trimmed by 6 bases and J by 0 bases, leaving 9 bases between them. The germline V gene encodes CDR1 SGHTA and CDR2 FQGNSA. The CDR3: CASSRHGSGANVLTF. The CDR3 bases are TGTGCCAGCAGTAGGCACGGCTCTGGGGCCAACGTCCTGACTTTC.

The genes are TRBV16 and TRBJ1-1; D gene uncertain. Germline CDR1 KGHSY, CDR2 FQNENV. The length of the CDR3 is 15 residues. V was shortened by 2 bases and J by 0 bases, with 10 bases between the two germline ends. The CDR3 DNA sequence: TGTGCCAGCAGCCAAGGGCCTTATTTGAACACTGAAGCTTTCTTT. Protein product: CASSQGPYLNTEAFF.